The clone carrying this T cell receptor (beta chain) was found many times. With 2 bases clipped from V and 0 bases from J, the junction kept 6 bases outside the gene matches. The CDR3 covers 16 residues. From germline, CDR1 is SGHTA and CDR2 FQGNSA. These data come from a study of T cells in Graves' hyperthyroidism and ophthalmopathy. RNA transcripts served as the template for amplifying TCR beta CDR3 regions. TCR CDR3 regions were first amplified by RT-PCR with HTBI primers. TCRdb independently ran MiXCR on the multiplex PCR reads; one entry per CDR3 protein. This sample has 300,000 to 500,000 distinct CDR3 sequences; around 15% occur once, and the top ten carry approximately 27%.

The sample comprised blood. This clonotype was obtained from a man aged 45 to 65 with Graves' ophthalmopathy. This rearrangement joins TRBV7-2 to TRBJ1-2, with 7 nucleotides matching TRBD1. CDR3 DNA sequence: TGTGCCAGCAGCTTACCAGGGACAGCTACTAACTATGGCTACACCTTC. Amino acid sequence: CASSLPGTATNYGYTF.